The clone carrying this TCR beta chain was found a few times. Its matching antigen is unknown. Trimming removed 4 bases from V and 3 bases from J; junction bases left unmatched: 4. This CDR3 has 16 amino acids. Germline V gives CDR1 SGHRS, CDR2 YFSETQ. This record comes from a study of beta chain features in type 1 diabetes. Study-wide points: All four CD4+ subsets from Type 1 diabetes patients carried moderately but significantly shorter TCRB CDR3s. PCR, the amplification step, might favor shorter templates, equally in patients and controls. Cells expressing TCR highly could be over-represented by cDNA sequencing.

Sequenced material consisted of expressed TCRB transcripts (all of the isolated RNA was reverse transcribed). Data came from immunoSEQ multiplex PCR; TCRdb stores just in-frame clones and leaves some out. The data show a few hundred thousand clones, with less than 15% seen just once and 0.015% held by the top ten. The specimen was naive CD4+ T cells from blood. V is TRBV5-1 and J is TRBJ2-1; 13 bases map to TRBD2. This receptor was taken from a young woman with type 1 diabetes. The CDR3 reads CASSVGLAGLYNEQFF. The DNA of the CDR3 is TGCGCCAGCAGCGTGGGACTAGCGGGACTCTACAATGAGCAGTTCTTC. The variable domain in full, completed from reference TRBV5-1 and TRBJ2-1, reads KAGVTQTPRYLIKTRGQQVTLSCSPISGHRSVSWYQQTPGQGLQFLFEYFSETQRNKGNFPGRFSGRQFSNSRSEMNVSTLELGDSALYLCASSVGLAGLYNEQFFGPGTRLTVL.